What follows are 17 T cell receptor beta chains derived from one specimen sequenced in a study of T cell responses to AZD1222 COVID-19 vaccine (dated by TCRdb to the early 2020s). The time point label corresponds to: baseline before first vaccination. The library was prepared using the immunoSEQ multiplex PCR assay. Imported from immuneACCESS, the table was reduced by TCRdb to in-frame sequences with V and J called. These copies leave out some clones; in studies compared against another copy, an unresolved V gene accounts for under half, and the cause of the remainder is not known. The sample table lists under 150,000 clones, roughly 90% of them with a count of one. The biggest ten clones account for 2.8% of the sample. Sample: peripheral blood, taken on day 0 of AZD1222 vaccination. The receptors originated from an adult in good health.

The chain links TRBV5-1 to TRBJ1-2, with a tentative D call TRBD1 (5 bases). CDR3 size: 15 residues. V dropped 0 bases and J dropped 7 bases, with 16 bases sitting between them. Germline values: CDR1 SGHRS, CDR2 YFSETQ. The CDR3 reads CASSLVLGGEGGYTF. The CDR3 coding sequence is TGCGCCAGCAGCTTGGTCCTGGGGGGGGAAGGTGGCTACACCTTC.

The chain uses TRBV5-4 and TRBJ2-1, with D tentatively TRBD2 (7 bases). This CDR3 comprises 19 residues. Germline-derived CDR1 and CDR2 are SGHNT and YYREEE (reference sequence). Between the trimmed V and J ends, which lost 3 bases and 0 bases, there was a span of 22 bases. This CDR3 reads CASSSKGGDSGSSYNEQFF. Here the CDR3 DNA reads TGTGCCAGCAGCTCGAAGGGGGGGGATAGCGGAAGCTCCTACAATGAGCAGTTCTTC.

This rearrangement joins TRBV5-1 to TRBJ1-1; D unresolved. V lost 3 bases, J lost 1 base, and 7 bases lay in between. Germline assignment: CDR1 SGHRS and CDR2 YFSETQ. This CDR3 spans 13 amino acids. The CDR3 coding sequence is TGCGCCAGCAGCTCAAACACGAACACTGAAGCTTTCTTT. This codes for CASSSNTNTEAFF.

This clone was counted once. This chain connects TRBV7-9 to TRBJ2-1, with a tentative D call TRBD2 (6 bases). Per the germline V gene, CDR1 is SEHNR and CDR2 is FQNEAQ (reference sequence). This CDR3 has 14 amino acids. Trimming pared 0 bases from V and 5 bases from J, leaving 8 bases between. Written as DNA, the CDR3 is TGTGCCAGCAGCTTAGCGGGACTTAACAATGAGCAGTTCTTC. Protein sequence: CASSLAGLNNEQFF.

The rearrangement uses TRBV27 and TRBJ2-5, with D perhaps TRBD1 (6 bases). Germline assignment: CDR1 MNHEY and CDR2 SMNVEV (reference sequence). Trimming took 2 bases from V and 6 from J, leaving 22 bases between them. This CDR3 is built from 17 residues. The CDR3 sequence: CASSLSRPQGFWKTQYF. The CDR3 DNA reads TGTGCCAGCAGTTTAAGTAGACCACAGGGATTTTGGAAGACCCAGTACTTC.

The gene calls are TRBV3-1 (or the pseudogene TRBV3-2) and TRBJ1-1, with 11 nucleotides matching TRBD1. With 0 bases clipped from V and 12 bases from J, the junction kept 15 bases outside the gene matches. This CDR3 is 17 amino acids long. Germline assignment: CDR1 LGHDT and CDR2 YNNKEL (reference sequence). This CDR3 reads CASSQEGGTGGQLRTFF. CDR3 DNA: TGTGCCAGCAGCCAAGAAGGGGGGACAGGGGGTCAACTTCGTACTTTCTTT.

The chain recombines TRBV7-9 with TRBJ2-1; 7 nucleotides line up with TRBD2. Germline loops: CDR1 SEHNR, CDR2 FQNEAQ (reference sequence). The CDR3 spans 16 residues. J gave up 2 bases and V 5 bases, and 9 bases lay outside the gene matches. Here the CDR3 DNA reads TGTGCCAGCAGCCCGCGGACTAGGAATACCTACAATGAGCAGTTCTTC. Translating gives CASSPRTRNTYNEQFF.

This chain connects TRBV5-8 to TRBJ2-2; D not resolved. The germline V gene encodes CDR1 SGHTS and CDR2 YDEGEE. The V gene lost 3 bases and the J gene lost 6 bases, with 6 bases spanning the gap. This CDR3 is 12 amino acids long. The DNA for the CDR3 is TGTGCCAGCAGCTCAGGAGCCGGGGAGCTGTTTTTT. Translating it yields CASSSGAGELFF.

This clone was counted a single time. V is TRBV18 and J is TRBJ1-4; 8 nucleotides align to TRBD1. CDR1 KGHSH and CDR2 LQKENI come from the germline V gene. The CDR3 has 13 amino acids. J gave up 8 bases and V 2 bases, and 1 base lay outside the gene matches. Written as DNA, the CDR3 is TGTGCCAGCTCACCAGGGACAGGAGAAAAACTGTTTTTT. This sequence encodes CASSPGTGEKLFF.

This clone was counted only a few times. This chain uses TRBV27 with TRBJ1-5; possibly TRBD1 for D (5 bases). V lost 6 bases to trimming and J lost 1 base, with 13 bases between them. Germline V lookup: CDR1 MNHEY, CDR2 SMNVEV (reference sequence). CDR3 size: 15 residues. The CDR3 nucleotides are TGTGCCAGCAGCCAGCTTTCAGGGAGCAATCAGCCCCAGCATTTT. This codes for CASSQLSGSNQPQHF.

The CDR3 bases are TGTGCTAGTGGTTACGGTAGCAATCAGCCCCAGCATTTT. The encoded protein is CASGYGSNQPQHF. The J gene is TRBJ1-5, the V gene TRBV12-5; no reliable D call. Germline assignment: CDR1 LGHNT and CDR2 FRNRAP. The CDR3 totals 13 residues. Trimming pared 4 bases from V and 0 bases from J, leaving 4 bases between.

The chain recombines TRBV27 with TRBJ1-2; 10 bases line up with TRBD1. The length of the CDR3 is 16 residues. V was clipped by 7 bases and J by 4 bases; unmatched bases: 12. The germline CDR1 and CDR2 sequences are MNHEY and SMNVEV (reference sequence). The CDR3: CASTETGGIGLYGYTF. For the CDR3, the DNA is TGTGCCAGCACCGAGACAGGGGGCATAGGGCTCTATGGCTACACCTTC.

The chain is built from TRBV19 and TRBJ2-2, with D tentatively TRBD2 (6 bases). There are 13 residues in the CDR3. Trimming shortened V by 11 bases and J by 3 bases, and 13 bases separated the two germline ends. Germline loops: CDR1 LNHDA, CDR2 SQIVND (reference sequence). In DNA, the CDR3 is TGTGCCGGGAGCGGGCCCTACACCGGGGAGCTGTTTTTT. It specifies CAGSGPYTGELFF.

The chain has TRBV5-1 and TRBJ1-2; D unresolved. V was pared by 4 bases and J by 0 bases, with 7 bases between. Germline V gene data show CDR1 as SGHRS and CDR2 as YFSETQ. This CDR3 has 13 residues. The CDR3 sequence: CASSEEANYGYTF. The CDR3 DNA is TGCGCCAGCAGCGAGGAAGCTAACTATGGCTACACCTTC.

The chain employs TRBV30 and TRBJ2-2; D could derive from TRBD1 or TRBD2 (5 bases each). CDR1 is GTSNPN and CDR2 is SVGIG in the germline V gene (reference sequence). The CDR3 contains 15 residues. Trimming took off 4 bases at V and 6 bases at J, with 18 bases between the two ends. The CDR3: CAWIAPPGPPGELFF. In nucleotides, the CDR3 is TGTGCCTGGATAGCTCCGCCGGGACCCCCCGGGGAGCTGTTTTTT.

The chain has TRBV14 and TRBJ2-7; D tentatively fits TRBD1 or TRBD2 (5 bases each). Deletions cut 3 bases from V and 6 bases from J, with 15 bases between. Germline CDR1 reads SGHDN; CDR2 reads FVKESK. The CDR3 covers 14 residues. CDR3 nucleotides: TGTGCCAGCAGCCACCGGGGCCCCGCCGCCGAGCAGTACTTC. Its protein product is CASSHRGPAAEQYF.

The V and J genes are TRBV9 and TRBJ1-1; 10 bases match TRBD1. The CDR3 runs to 15 residues. Trimming at V came to 0 bases and at J to 8 bases, leaving 7 bases not matched to a gene. Germline V gene lookup returns CDR1 SGDLS and CDR2 YYNGEE. CDR3 sequence: CASSVEGTGAREAFF. CDR3 DNA sequence: TGTGCCAGCAGCGTAGAAGGGACAGGGGCCCGCGAAGCTTTCTTT.